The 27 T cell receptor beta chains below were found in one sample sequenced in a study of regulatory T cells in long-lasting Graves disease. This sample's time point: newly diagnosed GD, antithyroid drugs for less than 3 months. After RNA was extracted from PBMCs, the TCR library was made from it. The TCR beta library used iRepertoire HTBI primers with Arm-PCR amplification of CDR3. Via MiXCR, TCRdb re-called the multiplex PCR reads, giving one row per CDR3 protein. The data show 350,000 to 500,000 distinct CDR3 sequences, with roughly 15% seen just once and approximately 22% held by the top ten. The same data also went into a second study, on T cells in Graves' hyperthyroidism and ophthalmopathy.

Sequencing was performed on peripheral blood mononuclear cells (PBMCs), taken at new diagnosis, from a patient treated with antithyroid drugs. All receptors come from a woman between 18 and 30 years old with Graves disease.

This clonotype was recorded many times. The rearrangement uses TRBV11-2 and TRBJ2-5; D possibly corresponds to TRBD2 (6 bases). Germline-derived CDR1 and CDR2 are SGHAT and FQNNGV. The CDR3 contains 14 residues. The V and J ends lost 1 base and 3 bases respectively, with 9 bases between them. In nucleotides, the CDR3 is TGTGCCAGCAGCTTAGGAGTAGCGGAAGAGACCCAGTACTTC. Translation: CASSLGVAEETQYF.

CDR3 sequence (DNA): TGTGCCAGCAGGTTTGAATCAGCGATCTCCTACAATGAGCAGTTCTTC. Translation gives CASRFESAISYNEQFF. The chain joins TRBV5-6 to TRBJ2-1; no definite D call. Germline assignment: CDR1 SGHDT and CDR2 YYEEEE. This CDR3 is built from 16 residues. The V gene lost 5 bases and the J gene lost 0 bases, with 15 bases spanning the gap.

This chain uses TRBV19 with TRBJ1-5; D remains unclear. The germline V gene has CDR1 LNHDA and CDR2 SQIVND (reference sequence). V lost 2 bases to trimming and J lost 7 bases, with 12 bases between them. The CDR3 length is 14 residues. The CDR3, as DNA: TGTGCCAGTAGTATATTCTTACGGTACCAGCCCCAGCATTTT. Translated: CASSIFLRYQPQHF.

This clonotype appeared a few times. The CDR3 spells CSASIYEQYF. DNA of the CDR3: TGCAGTGCTAGTATTTACGAGCAGTACTTC. V gene TRBV20-1 combines with J gene TRBJ2-7; no definite D call. V was cut by 3 bases and J by 4 bases, with 4 bases left in between. The CDR3 loop spans 10 amino acids. The germline V gene encodes CDR1 DFQATT and CDR2 SNEGSKA (reference sequence).

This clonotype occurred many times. CDR3 sequence: CASSFRGGLTYEQYF. The CDR3 DNA is TGTGCCAGCAGCTTCAGGGGTGGTTTGACCTACGAGCAGTACTTC. V usage is TRBV5-5 and J usage is TRBJ2-7; D is possibly TRBD1 (6 bases). This CDR3 region has 15 residues. Germline values: CDR1 SGHKS, CDR2 YYEKEE (reference sequence). Trimming took off 2 bases at V and 2 bases at J, with 14 bases between the two ends.

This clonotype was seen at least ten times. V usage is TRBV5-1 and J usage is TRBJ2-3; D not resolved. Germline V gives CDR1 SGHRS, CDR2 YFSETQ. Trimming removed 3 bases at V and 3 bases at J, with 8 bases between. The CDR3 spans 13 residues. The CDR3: CASSSPTTDTQYF. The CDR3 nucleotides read TGCGCCAGCAGCTCCCCGACTACAGATACGCAGTATTTT.

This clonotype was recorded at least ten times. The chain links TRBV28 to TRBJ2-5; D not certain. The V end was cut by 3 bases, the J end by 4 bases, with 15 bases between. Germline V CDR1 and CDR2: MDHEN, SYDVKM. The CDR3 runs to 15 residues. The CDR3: CASSFAKRSGETQYF. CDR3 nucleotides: TGTGCCAGCAGTTTCGCCAAGAGGAGTGGAGAGACCCAGTACTTC.

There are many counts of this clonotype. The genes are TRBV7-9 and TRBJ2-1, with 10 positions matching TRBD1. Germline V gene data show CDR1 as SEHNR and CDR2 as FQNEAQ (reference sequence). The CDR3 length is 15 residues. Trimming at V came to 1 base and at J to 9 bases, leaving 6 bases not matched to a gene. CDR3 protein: CASSLGQGASGEQFF. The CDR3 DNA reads TGTGCCAGCAGCTTAGGACAGGGGGCCTCGGGTGAGCAGTTCTTC.

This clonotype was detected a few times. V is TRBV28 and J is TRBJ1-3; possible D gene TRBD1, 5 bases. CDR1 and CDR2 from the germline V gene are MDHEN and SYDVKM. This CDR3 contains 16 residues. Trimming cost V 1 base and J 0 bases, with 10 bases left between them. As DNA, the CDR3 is TGTGCCAGCAGTTTATTCGGGGGGAACTCTGGAAACACCATATATTTT. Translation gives CASSLFGGNSGNTIYF.

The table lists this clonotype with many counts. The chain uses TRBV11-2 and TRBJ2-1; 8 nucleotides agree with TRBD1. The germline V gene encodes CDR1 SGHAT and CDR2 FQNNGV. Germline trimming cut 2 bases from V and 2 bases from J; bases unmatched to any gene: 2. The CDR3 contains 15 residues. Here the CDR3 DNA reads TGTGCCAGCAGCTTATCAGGGGGCGCCTACAATGAGCAGTTCTTC. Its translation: CASSLSGGAYNEQFF.

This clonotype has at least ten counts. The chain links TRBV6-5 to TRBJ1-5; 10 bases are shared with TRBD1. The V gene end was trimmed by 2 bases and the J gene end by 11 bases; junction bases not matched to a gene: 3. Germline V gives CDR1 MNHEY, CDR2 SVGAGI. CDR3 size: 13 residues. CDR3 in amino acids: CASSYTDRGTQHF. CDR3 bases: TGTGCCAGCAGTTACACGGACAGGGGGACCCAGCATTTT.

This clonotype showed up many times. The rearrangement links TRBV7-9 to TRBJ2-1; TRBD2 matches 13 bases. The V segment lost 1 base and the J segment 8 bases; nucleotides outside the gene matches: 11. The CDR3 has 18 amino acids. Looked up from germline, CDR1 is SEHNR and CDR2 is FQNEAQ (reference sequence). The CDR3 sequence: CASSLEGLLAGGTDEQFF. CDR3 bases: TGTGCCAGCAGCTTAGAGGGACTACTAGCGGGAGGGACCGATGAGCAGTTCTTC.

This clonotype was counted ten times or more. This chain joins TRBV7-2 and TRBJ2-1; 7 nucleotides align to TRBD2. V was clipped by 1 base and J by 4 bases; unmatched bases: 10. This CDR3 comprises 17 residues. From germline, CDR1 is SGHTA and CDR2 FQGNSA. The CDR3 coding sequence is TGTGCCAGCAGCTTAGTCGAGGAGCGGGGATTATACAATGAGCAGTTCTTC. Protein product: CASSLVEERGLYNEQFF.

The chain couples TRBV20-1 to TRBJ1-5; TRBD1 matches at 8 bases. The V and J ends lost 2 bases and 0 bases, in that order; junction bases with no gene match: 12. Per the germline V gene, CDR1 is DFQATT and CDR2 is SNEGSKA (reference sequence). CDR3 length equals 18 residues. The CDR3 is CSARKSGQVLYSNQPQHF. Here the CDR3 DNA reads TGCAGTGCTAGAAAATCGGGACAGGTTCTCTATAGCAATCAGCCCCAGCATTTT.

CDR3 sequence (DNA): TGCAGCGTTGACGCTAGCGGGAGGGAGGCCTACAATGAGCAGTTCTTC. Protein sequence: CSVDASGREAYNEQFF. This rearrangement joins TRBV29-1 to TRBJ2-1, with 12 bases fitting TRBD2. Germline loops: CDR1 SQVTM, CDR2 ANQGSEA. CDR3 length equals 16 residues. Trimming cost V 3 bases and J 2 bases; bases outside gene matches: 5.

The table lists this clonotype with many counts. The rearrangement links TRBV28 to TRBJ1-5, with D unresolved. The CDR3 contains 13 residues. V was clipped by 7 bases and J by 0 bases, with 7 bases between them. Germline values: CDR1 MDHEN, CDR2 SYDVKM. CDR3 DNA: TGTGCCAGCATGGGGTATAGCAATCAGCCCCAGCATTTT. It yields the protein CASMGYSNQPQHF.

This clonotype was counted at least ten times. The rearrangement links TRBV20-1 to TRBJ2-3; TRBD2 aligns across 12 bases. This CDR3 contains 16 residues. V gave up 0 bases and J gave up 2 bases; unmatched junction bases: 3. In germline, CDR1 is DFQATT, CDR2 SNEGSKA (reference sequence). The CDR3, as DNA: TGCAGTGCTAGAGAAGGACTAGCGGGAATCACAGATACGCAGTATTTT. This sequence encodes CSAREGLAGITDTQYF.

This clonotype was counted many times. CDR3 sequence reads: CASRGLARTGELFF. CDR3 DNA sequence: TGTGCCAGCAGGGGACTAGCGAGGACCGGGGAGCTGTTTTTT. The chain has TRBV12-3 or TRBV12-4 and TRBJ2-2, with TRBD2 identical over 10 bases. Trimming took 6 bases from V and 5 from J; bases not matched to a gene: 3. The CDR3 loop spans 14 amino acids.

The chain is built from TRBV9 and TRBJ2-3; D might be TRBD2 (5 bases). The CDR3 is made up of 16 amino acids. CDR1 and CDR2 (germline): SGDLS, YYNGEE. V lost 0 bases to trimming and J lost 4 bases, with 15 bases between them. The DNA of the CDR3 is TGTGCCAGCAGCGTAGCTCCGCCTACTAGTGCAGATACGCAGTATTTT. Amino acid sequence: CASSVAPPTSADTQYF.

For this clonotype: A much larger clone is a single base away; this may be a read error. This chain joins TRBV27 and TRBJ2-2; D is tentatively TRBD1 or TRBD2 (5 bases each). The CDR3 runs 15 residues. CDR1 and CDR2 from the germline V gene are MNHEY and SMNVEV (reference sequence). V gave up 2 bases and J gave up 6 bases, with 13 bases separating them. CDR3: CASSLRGSLAGELFF. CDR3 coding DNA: TGTGCCAGCAGTTTACGGGGCAGTCTTGCCGGGGAGCTGTTTTTT.

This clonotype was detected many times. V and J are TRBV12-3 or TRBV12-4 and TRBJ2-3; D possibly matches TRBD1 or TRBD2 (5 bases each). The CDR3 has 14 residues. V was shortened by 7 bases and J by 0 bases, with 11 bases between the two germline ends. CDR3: CASTPGDSTDTQYF. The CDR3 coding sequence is TGTGCCAGCACCCCCGGGGACAGCACAGATACGCAGTATTTT.

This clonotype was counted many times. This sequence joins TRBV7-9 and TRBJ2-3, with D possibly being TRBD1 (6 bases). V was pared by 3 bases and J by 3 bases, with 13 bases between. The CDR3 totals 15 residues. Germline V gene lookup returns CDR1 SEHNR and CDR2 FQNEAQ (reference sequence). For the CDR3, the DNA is TGTGCCAGCAGCTTGGGACACTCGATAACAGATACGCAGTATTTT. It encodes CASSLGHSITDTQYF.

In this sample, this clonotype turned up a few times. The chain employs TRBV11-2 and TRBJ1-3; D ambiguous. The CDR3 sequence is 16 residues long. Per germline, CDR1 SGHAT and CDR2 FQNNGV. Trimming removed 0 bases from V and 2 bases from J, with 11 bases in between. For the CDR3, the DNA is TGTGCCAGCAGCTTAGATCGGGTCCGAACTGGAAACACCATATATTTT. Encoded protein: CASSLDRVRTGNTIYF.

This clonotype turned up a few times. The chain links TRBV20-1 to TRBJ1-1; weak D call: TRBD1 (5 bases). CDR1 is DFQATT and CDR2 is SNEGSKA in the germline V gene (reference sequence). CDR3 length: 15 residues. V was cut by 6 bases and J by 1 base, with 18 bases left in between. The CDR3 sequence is CSAPRRGRSNTEAFF. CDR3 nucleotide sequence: TGCAGTGCCCCCAGGAGGGGACGGTCGAACACTGAAGCTTTCTTT.

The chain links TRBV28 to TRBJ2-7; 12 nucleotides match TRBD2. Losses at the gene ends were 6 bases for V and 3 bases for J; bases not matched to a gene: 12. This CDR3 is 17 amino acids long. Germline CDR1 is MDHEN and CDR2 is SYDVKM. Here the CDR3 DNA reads TGTGCCAGCAGCTCAAGGACACCGACTAGCGGGAGCTACGAGCAGTACTTC. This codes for CASSSRTPTSGSYEQYF.

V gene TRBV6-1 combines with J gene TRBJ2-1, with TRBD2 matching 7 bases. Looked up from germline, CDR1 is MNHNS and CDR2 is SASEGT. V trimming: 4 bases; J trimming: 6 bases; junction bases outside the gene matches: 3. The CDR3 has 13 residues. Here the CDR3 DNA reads TGTGCCAGCAGTGGGACTAGGGGCAATGAGCAGTTCTTC. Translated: CASSGTRGNEQFF.

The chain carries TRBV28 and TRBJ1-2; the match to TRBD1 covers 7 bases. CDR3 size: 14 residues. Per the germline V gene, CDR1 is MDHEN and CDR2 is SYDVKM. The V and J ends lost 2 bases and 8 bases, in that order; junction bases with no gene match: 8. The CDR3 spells CASSLGGRGYGYTF. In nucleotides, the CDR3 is TGTGCCAGCAGTTTAGGTGGCAGGGGGTACGGCTACACCTTC.